The 17 T cell receptor beta chains listed next were all sequenced from one sample in a study of blood T cell repertoires in COVID-19. Clones were sequenced by immunoSEQ multiplex PCR, and TCRdb holds only the in-frame ones, with some missing. The sample has 50,000 to 55,000 clones; about nine tenths are singletons. The sequencing input was peripheral blood. These receptors all come from a man of 80 years or more with acute or convalescent COVID-19.

CDR3 nucleotide sequence: TGTGCCAGCAGCTTGATGGCGGGGATCGGCACAGATACGCAGTATTTT. Amino acid sequence: CASSLMAGIGTDTQYF. V and J are TRBV5-8 and TRBJ2-3, with D tentatively TRBD2 (6 bases). There are 16 residues in the CDR3. CDR1 and CDR2 (germline): SGHTS, YDEGEE. Deletions cut 1 base from V and 1 base from J, with 13 bases between.

The V call is TRBV5-1, the J call TRBJ2-7; D might be TRBD1 (5 bases). This CDR3 contains 15 residues. Trimming removed 0 bases at V and 6 bases at J, with 16 bases between. Germline V gene lookup returns CDR1 SGHRS and CDR2 YFSETQ. CDR3 in amino acids: CASSLALGAGGEQYF. DNA of the CDR3: TGCGCCAGCAGCTTGGCCCTTGGGGCTGGTGGCGAGCAGTACTTC.

The chain combines TRBV12-3 or TRBV12-4 with TRBJ1-1; 7 nucleotides match TRBD1. Germline trimming cut 5 bases from V and 11 bases from J; bases unmatched to any gene: 8. The CDR3 extends over 12 amino acids. CDR3 coding DNA: TGTGCCAGCAGTCCCTCAGGGGGATTGGCTTTCTTT. The encoded protein is CASSPSGGLAFF.

A single count supports this clone. The chain joins TRBV5-4 to TRBJ2-3; D gene unclear. V was cut by 5 bases and J by 5 bases, with 9 bases left in between. Germline V gene data show CDR1 as SGHNT and CDR2 as YYREEE (reference sequence). CDR3 length equals 12 residues. CDR3 DNA sequence: TGTGCCAGCAGGCCATCTATAGATACGCAGTATTTT. This translates into CASRPSIDTQYF.

A single count supports this clone. This chain links TRBV7-3 with TRBJ2-1; 15 bases line up with TRBD2. The CDR3 is made up of 15 amino acids. From germline, CDR1 is SGHTA and CDR2 FQGTGA. The ends lost 3 bases at V and 7 bases at J; junction bases unmatched: 1. The CDR3 is CASSFGLAGGNEQFF. The CDR3 coding sequence is TGTGCCAGCAGCTTCGGACTAGCGGGGGGGAATGAGCAGTTCTTC.

This chain connects TRBV4-3 to TRBJ2-1; 7 bases are a match to TRBD1. The CDR3 is 13 amino acids. Trimming cost V 0 bases and J 14 bases; bases outside gene matches: 7. The germline V gene has CDR1 LGHNA and CDR2 YSLEER. CDR3 nucleotide sequence: TGCGCCAGCAGCCAAGACCGCGACAGGGCGGAGTTCTTC. Protein: CASSQDRDRAEFF.

DNA for the CDR3: TGTGCCAGCAGTGCAGGGGCCCGGCGGAACACTGAAGCTTTCTTT. It is translated as CASSAGARRNTEAFF. The chain has TRBV27 and TRBJ1-1, with D tentatively TRBD1 (6 bases). V lost 5 bases and J lost 1, with 14 bases in between. CDR3 size: 15 residues. Per the germline V gene, CDR1 is MNHEY and CDR2 is SMNVEV (reference sequence).

This chain links TRBV9 with TRBJ2-2, with TRBD1 matching over 7 bases. This CDR3 contains 16 residues. Per the germline V gene, CDR1 is SGDLS and CDR2 is YYNGEE. The V segment lost 4 bases and the J segment 0 bases; nucleotides outside the gene matches: 6. CDR3 DNA: TGTGCCAGCAGCCAAGGACAGGTCGCGAACACCGGGGAGCTGTTTTTT. Protein: CASSQGQVANTGELFF.

The rearrangement joins TRBV7-2 to TRBJ1-6, with D unclear. Germline V lookup: CDR1 SGHTA, CDR2 FQGNSA. The length of the CDR3 is 16 residues. V was clipped by 1 base and J by 5 bases, with 12 bases between them. The DNA of the CDR3 is TGTGCCAGCAGCTTAGTCAGTAAAGTGGATAATTCACCCCTCCACTTT. It is translated as CASSLVSKVDNSPLHF.

The V call is TRBV3-1 (or the pseudogene TRBV3-2), the J call TRBJ1-6; 8 positions match TRBD1. After removal of 5 bases from V and 7 bases from J, the junction contained 7 bases not matched to a gene. The CDR3 sequence is 15 residues long. Germline loops: CDR1 LGHDT, CDR2 YNNKEL (reference sequence). The CDR3 sequence is CASSFSDRANSPLHF. The CDR3 DNA follows: TGTGCCAGCAGCTTTTCGGACAGGGCAAATTCACCCCTCCACTTT.

J is TRBJ2-7 and V is TRBV20-1; no clear D. The CDR3 has 11 amino acids. Germline-derived CDR1 and CDR2 are DFQATT and SNEGSKA (reference sequence). The V and J ends lost 1 base and 2 bases respectively, with 3 bases between them. CDR3 bases: TGCAGTGCTAGAGGGCCCTACGAGCAGTACTTC. Its protein is CSARGPYEQYF.

The chain is built from TRBV29-1 and TRBJ1-2; the D is unclear. From germline, CDR1 is SQVTM and CDR2 ANQGSEA. This CDR3 is 11 amino acids long. Trimming cost V 3 bases and J 5 bases, with 7 bases left between them. CDR3 nucleotide sequence: TGCAGCGTTGAGAGGGAATATGGCTACACCTTC. Translating it yields CSVEREYGYTF.

This chain connects TRBV3-1 (or the pseudogene TRBV3-2) to TRBJ1-1, with D maybe TRBD1 (6 bases). Germline V lookup: CDR1 LGHDT, CDR2 YNNKEL (reference sequence). The CDR3 runs 13 residues. V was pared by 5 bases and J by 10 bases, with 17 bases between. Here the CDR3 reads CASSKKIQGAAFF. CDR3 nucleotide sequence: TGTGCCAGCAGCAAGAAAATACAGGGAGCAGCTTTCTTT.

The chain is built from TRBV6-2 or TRBV6-3 and TRBJ1-5; perhaps TRBD1 as D (6 bases). The CDR3 covers 15 residues. Trimming removed 8 bases at V and 0 bases at J, with 14 bases between. CDR1 is MNHEY and CDR2 is SVGEGT in the germline V gene. The CDR3 here is CASRPRTVSNQPQHF. CDR3 sequence (DNA): TGTGCCAGCCGCCCAAGGACAGTTAGCAATCAGCCCCAGCATTTT.

This clone appeared a few times. V usage is TRBV2 and J usage is TRBJ1-1, with 8 bases identical to TRBD1. V lost 10 bases and J lost 4; bases outside the gene matches: 8. Germline lookup yields CDR1 SNHLY and CDR2 FYNNEI. The CDR3 consists of 13 residues. The CDR3 region has the DNA TGTGCCACAGGACAGGGAGGTAGCACTGAAGCTTTCTTT. This gives the protein CATGQGGSTEAFF. The full variable domain, its missing parts supplied by reference TRBV2 and TRBJ1-1, is EPEVTQTPSHQVTQMGQEVILRCVPISNHLYFYWYRQILGQKVEFLVSFYNNEISEKSEIFDDQFSVERPDGSNFTLKIRSTKLEDSAMYFCATGQGGSTEAFFGQGTRLTVV.

The chain carries TRBV2 and TRBJ2-5; 15 bases are a match to TRBD2. This CDR3 comprises 16 residues. Looked up from germline, CDR1 is SNHLY and CDR2 is FYNNEI. With V trimmed by 7 bases and J by 5 bases, 8 bases remained unmatched. CDR3 region: CASIWTSGGASETQYF. The CDR3 region has the DNA TGTGCCAGCATCTGGACTAGCGGGGGGGCCAGTGAGACCCAGTACTTC.

The CDR3 reads CASSPTGNYGYTF. CDR3 DNA sequence: TGTGCCAGCAGCCCAACAGGGAACTATGGCTACACCTTC. This chain links TRBV12-3 or TRBV12-4 with TRBJ1-2, with D possibly TRBD1 on 6 matching bases. The length of the CDR3 is 13 residues. Trimming removed 6 bases from V and 2 bases from J, with 10 bases in between.